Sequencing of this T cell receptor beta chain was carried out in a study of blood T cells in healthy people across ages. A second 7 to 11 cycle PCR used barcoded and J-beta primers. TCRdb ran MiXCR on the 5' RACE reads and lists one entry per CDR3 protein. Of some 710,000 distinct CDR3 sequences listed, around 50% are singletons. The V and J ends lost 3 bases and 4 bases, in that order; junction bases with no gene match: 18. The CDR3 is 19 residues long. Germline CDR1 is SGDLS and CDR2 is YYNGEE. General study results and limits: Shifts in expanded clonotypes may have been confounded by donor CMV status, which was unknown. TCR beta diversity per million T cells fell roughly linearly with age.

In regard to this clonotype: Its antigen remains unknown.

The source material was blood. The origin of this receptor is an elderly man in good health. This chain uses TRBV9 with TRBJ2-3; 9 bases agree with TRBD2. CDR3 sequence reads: CASSAGYGTSNRWADTQYF. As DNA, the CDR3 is TGTGCCAGCAGCGCCGGTTACGGGACTAGCAATCGGTGGGCAGATACGCAGTATTTT.